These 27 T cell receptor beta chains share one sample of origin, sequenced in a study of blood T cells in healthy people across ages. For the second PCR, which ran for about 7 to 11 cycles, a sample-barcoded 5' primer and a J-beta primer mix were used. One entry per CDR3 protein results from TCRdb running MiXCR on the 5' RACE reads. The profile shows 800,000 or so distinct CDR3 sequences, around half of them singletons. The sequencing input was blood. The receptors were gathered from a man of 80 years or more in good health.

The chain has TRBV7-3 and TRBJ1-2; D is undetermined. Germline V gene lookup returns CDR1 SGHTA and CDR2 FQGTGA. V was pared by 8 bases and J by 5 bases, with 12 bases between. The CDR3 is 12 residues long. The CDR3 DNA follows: TGTGCCAGCGGCCAGACACCGTATGGCTACACCTTC. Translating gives CASGQTPYGYTF.

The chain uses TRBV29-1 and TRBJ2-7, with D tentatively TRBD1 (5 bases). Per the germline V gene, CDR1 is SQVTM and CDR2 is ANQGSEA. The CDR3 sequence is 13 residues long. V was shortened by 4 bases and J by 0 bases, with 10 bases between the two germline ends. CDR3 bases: TGCAGCGTTGGGACATGGGGCTCCTACGAGCAGTACTTC. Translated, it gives CSVGTWGSYEQYF.

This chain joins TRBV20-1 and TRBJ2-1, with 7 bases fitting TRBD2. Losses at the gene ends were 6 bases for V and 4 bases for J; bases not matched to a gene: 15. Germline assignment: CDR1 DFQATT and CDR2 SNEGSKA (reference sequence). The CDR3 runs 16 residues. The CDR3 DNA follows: TGCAGTGCGGCAGACCCATCTAGCGGCCGGTACAATGAGCAGTTCTTC. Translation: CSAADPSSGRYNEQFF.

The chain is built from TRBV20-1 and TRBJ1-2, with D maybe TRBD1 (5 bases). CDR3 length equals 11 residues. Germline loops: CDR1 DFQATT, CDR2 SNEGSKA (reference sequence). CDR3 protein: CVPPGVYGYTF. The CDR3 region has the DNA TGCGTTCCCCCGGGGGTCTATGGCTACACCTTC.

CDR3 protein: CSVDGGVSYNEQFF. DNA of the CDR3: TGCAGCGTTGATGGGGGGGTCTCCTACAATGAGCAGTTCTTC. J is TRBJ2-1 and V is TRBV29-1; 7 bases map to TRBD2. The V gene's germline CDR1 is SQVTM and CDR2 ANQGSEA. The CDR3 extends over 14 amino acids. The V gene end was trimmed by 3 bases and the J gene end by 0 bases; junction bases not matched to a gene: 2.

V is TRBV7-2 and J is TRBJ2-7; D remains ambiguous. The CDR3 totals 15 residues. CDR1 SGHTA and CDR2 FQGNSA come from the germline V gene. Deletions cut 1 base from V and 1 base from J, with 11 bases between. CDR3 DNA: TGTGCCAGCAGCTTAGATCATGGATTTTCCTACGAGCAGTACTTC. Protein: CASSLDHGFSYEQYF.

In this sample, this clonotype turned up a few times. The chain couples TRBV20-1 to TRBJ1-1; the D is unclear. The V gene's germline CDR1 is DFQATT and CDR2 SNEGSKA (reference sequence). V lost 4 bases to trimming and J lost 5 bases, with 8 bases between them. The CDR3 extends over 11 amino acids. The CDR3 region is CSATPETEAFF. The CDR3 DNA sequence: TGCAGTGCTACCCCAGAAACTGAAGCTTTCTTT.

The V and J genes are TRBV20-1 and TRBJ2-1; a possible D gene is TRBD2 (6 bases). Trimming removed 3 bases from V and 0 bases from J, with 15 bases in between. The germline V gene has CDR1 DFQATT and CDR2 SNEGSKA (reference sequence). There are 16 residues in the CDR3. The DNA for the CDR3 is TGCAGTGCTAGTTTTCGTAGCGGCGGCTCCTACAATGAGCAGTTCTTC. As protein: CSASFRSGGSYNEQFF.

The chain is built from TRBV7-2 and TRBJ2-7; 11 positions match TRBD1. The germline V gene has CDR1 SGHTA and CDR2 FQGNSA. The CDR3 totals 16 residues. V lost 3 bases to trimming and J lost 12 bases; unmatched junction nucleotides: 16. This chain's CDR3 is CASSFRDRGYISITYF. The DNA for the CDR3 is TGTGCCAGCAGCTTCCGGGACAGGGGGTATATCAGCATCACGTACTTC.

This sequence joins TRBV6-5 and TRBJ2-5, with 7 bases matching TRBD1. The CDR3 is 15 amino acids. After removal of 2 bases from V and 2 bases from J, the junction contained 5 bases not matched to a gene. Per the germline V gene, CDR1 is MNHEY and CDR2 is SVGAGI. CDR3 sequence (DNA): TGTGCCAGCAGTTACACCACAGGGGAACAAGAGACCCAGTACTTC. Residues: CASSYTTGEQETQYF.

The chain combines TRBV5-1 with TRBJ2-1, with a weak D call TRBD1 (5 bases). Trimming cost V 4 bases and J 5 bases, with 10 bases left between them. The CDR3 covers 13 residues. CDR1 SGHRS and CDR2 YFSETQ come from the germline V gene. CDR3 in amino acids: CASSRTQNNEQFF. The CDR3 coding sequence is TGCGCCAGCAGCCGGACACAGAACAATGAGCAGTTCTTC.

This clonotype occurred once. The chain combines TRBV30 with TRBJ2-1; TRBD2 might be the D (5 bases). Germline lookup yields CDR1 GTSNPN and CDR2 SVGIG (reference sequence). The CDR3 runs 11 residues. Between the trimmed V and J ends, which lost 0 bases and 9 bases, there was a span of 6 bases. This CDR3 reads CAWSVRGEQFF. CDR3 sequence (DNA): TGTGCCTGGAGTGTACGGGGTGAGCAGTTCTTC.

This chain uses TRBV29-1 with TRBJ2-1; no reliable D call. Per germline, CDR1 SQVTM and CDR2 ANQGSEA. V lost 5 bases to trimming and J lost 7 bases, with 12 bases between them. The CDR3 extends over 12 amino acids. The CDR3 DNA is TGCAGCGTTCGGACCTACCTTAATGAGCAGTTCTTC. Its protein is CSVRTYLNEQFF.

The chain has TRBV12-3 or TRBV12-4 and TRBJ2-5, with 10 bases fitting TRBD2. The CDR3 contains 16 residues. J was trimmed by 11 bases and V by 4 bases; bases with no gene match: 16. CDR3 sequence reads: CASSYSGRRPYNEQYF. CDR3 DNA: TGTGCCAGCAGTTATAGCGGGAGGAGGCCCTACAATGAGCAGTACTTC.

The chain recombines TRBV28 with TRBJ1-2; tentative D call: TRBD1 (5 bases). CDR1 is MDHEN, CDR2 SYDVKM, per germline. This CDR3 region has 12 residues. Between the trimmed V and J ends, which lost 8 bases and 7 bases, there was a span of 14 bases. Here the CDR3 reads CASERGLTGYTF. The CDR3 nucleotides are TGTGCCAGCGAACGGGGGTTGACTGGCTACACCTTC.

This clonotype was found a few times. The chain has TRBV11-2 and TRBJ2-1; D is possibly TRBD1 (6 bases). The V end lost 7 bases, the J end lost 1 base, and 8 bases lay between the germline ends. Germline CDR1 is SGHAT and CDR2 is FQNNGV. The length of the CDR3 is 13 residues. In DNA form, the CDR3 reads TGTGCCAGCAACAGGGCTTCCTACAATGAGCAGTTCTTC. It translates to CASNRASYNEQFF. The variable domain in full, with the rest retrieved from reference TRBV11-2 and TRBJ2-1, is EAGVAQSPRYKIIEKRQSVAFWCNPISGHATLYWYQQILGQGPKLLIQFQNNGVVDDSQLPKDRFSAERLKGVDSTLKIQPAKLEDSAVYLCASNRASYNEQFFGPGTRLTVL.

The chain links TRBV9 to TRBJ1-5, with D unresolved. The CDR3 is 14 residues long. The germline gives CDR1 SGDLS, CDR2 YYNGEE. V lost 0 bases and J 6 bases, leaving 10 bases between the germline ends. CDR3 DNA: TGTGCCAGCAGCGTAGGGGGTGGGTTTCAGCCCCAGCATTTT. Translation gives CASSVGGGFQPQHF.

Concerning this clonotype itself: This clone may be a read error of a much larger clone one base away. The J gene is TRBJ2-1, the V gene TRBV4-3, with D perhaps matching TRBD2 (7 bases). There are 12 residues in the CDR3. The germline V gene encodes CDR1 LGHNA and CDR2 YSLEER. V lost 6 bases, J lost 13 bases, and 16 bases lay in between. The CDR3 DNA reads TGCGCCAGCAGGGAAGTAGGGGGGGAACAGTTCTTC. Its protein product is CASREVGGEQFF.

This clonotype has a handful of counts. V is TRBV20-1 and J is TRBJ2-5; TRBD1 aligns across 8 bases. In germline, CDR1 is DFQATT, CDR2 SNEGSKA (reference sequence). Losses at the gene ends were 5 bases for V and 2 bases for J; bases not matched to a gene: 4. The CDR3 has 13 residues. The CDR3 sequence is CSAGQGRQETQYF. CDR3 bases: TGCAGTGCTGGACAGGGAAGGCAAGAGACCCAGTACTTC.

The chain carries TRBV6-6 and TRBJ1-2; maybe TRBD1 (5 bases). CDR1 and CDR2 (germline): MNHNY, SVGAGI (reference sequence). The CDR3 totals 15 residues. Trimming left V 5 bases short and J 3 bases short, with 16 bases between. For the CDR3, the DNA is TGTGCCAGCAGTCCGCCAGGGATATCGGACTATGGCTACACCTTC. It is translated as CASSPPGISDYGYTF.

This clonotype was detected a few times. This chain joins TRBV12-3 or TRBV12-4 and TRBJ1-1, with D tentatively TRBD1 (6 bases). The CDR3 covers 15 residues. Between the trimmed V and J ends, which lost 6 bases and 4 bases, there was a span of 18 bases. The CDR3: CASRERGLLITEAFF. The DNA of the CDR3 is TGTGCCAGCAGGGAAAGGGGGTTACTTATCACTGAAGCTTTCTTT.

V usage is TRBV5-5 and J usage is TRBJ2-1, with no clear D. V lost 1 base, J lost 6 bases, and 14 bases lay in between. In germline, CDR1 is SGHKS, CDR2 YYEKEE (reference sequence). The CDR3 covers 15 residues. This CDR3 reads CASSLRRGGINEQFF. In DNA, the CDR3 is TGTGCCAGCAGCTTGCGGAGAGGCGGCATCAATGAGCAGTTCTTC.

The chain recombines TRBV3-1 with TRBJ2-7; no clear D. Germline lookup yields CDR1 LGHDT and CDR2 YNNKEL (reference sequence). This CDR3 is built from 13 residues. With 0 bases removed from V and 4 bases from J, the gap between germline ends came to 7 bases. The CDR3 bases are TGTGCCAGCAGCCAAGAGGGCGGATACGAGCAGTACTTC. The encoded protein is CASSQEGGYEQYF.

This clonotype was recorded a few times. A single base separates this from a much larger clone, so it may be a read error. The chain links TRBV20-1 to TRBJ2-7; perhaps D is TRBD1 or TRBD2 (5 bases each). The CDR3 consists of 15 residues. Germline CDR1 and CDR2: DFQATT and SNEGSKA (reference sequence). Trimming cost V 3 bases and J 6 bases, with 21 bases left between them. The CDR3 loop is CSARKGYYGMSEQYF. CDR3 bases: TGCAGTGCTAGGAAGGGGTACTACGGGATGAGCGAGCAGTACTTC.

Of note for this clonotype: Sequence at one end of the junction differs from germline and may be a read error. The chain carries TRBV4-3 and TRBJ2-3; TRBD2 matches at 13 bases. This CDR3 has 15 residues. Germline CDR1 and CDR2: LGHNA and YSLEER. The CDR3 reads CASSPGLAGRDTRYF. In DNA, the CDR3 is TGCGCCAGCAGCCCGGGACTAGCGGGACGGGATACGCGGTATTTT.

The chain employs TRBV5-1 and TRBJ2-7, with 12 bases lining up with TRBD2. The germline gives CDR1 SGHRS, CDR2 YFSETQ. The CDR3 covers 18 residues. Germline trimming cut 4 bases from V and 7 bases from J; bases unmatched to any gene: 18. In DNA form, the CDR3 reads TGCGCCAGCAGCCCGCAAAGGACTAGCGGGGCCTCCTACAATGAGCAGTACTTC. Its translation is CASSPQRTSGASYNEQYF.

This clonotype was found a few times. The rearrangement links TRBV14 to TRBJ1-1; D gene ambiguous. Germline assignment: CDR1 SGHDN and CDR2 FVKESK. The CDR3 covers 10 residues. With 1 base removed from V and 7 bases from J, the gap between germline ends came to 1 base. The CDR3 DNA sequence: TGTGCCAGCAGCCAAGTTGAAGCTTTCTTT. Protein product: CASSQVEAFF. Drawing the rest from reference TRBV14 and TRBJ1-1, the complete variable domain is EAGVTQFPSHSVIEKGQTVTLRCDPISGHDNLYWYRRVMGKEIKFLLHFVKESKQDESGMPNNRFLAERTGGTYSTLKVQPAELEDSGVYFCASSQVEAFFGQGTRLTVV.